This T cell receptor beta chain was found in a study of cytomegalovirus exposure and HLA in healthy donors. Findings of the study overall: In a later analysis, specific HLA alleles were associated with 16,000 or so TCR beta sequences at a 0.05 false discovery rate. Beyond CMV serostatus, there was no information to go on about immune exposure. From TCR beta sequences, most subjects' HLA-A and HLA-B alleles were reportedly predicted accurately.

Primers included in the PCR were 60 Vbeta and 13 Jbeta primers. The table came from immunoSEQ multiplex PCR; TCRdb's copy has only in-frame clones and leaves some out. The sample lists 150,000 or so clones, about 88% occurring once. As regards this clone: The antigen remains undetermined.

The source is a man aged 18 to 35 in good health and CMV-seropositive. What was sequenced was PBMCs.

The CDR3 nucleotides read TGCGCCAGCAGTCAATCGGACTGGGGGGAGCAGCCCCAGCATTTT. This translates into CASSQSDWGEQPQHF. J is TRBJ1-5 and V is TRBV23-1, with a possible D match to TRBD1 (5 bases). TRBV23-1 counts as an open reading frame of uncertain function. CDR3 length: 15 residues. V was shortened by 0 bases and J by 7 bases, with 13 bases between the two germline ends.